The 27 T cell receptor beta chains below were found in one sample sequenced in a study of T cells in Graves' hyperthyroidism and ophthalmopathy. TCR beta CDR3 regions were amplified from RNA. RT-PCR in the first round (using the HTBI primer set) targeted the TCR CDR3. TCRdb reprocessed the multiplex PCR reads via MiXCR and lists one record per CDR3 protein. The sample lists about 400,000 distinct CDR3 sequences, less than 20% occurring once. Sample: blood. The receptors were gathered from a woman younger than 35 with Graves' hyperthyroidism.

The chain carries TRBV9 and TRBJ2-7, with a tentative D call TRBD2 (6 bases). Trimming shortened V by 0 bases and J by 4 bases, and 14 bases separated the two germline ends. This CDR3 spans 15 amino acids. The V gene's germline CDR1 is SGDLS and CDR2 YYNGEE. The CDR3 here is CASSVDPSVSYEQYF. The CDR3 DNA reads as TGTGCCAGCAGCGTAGACCCTAGCGTGTCGTACGAGCAGTACTTC.

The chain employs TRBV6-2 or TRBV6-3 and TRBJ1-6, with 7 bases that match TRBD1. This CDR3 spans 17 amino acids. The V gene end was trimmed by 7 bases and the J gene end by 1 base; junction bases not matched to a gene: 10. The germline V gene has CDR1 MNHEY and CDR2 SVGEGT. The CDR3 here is CASTEGTVSSYNSPLHF. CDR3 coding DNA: TGTGCCAGCACCGAGGGGACAGTGTCTTCCTATAATTCACCCCTCCACTTT.

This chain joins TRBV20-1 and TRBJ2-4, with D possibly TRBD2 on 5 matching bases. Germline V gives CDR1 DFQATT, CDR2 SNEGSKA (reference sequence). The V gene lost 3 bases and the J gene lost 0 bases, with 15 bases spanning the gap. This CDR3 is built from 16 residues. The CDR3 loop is CSARGATRIAKNIQYF. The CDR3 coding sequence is TGCAGTGCTAGGGGAGCGACGCGAATAGCCAAAAACATTCAGTACTTC.

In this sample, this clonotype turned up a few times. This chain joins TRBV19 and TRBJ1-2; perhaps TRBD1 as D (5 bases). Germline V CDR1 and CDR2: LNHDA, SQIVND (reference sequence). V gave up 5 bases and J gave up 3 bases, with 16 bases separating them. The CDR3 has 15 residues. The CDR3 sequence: CASSSHPRTHYGYTF. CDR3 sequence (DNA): TGTGCCAGTAGTTCCCACCCCCGGACACACTATGGCTACACCTTC. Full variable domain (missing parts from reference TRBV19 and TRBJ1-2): DGGITQSPKYLFRKEGQNVTLSCEQNLNHDAMYWYRQDPGQGLRLIYYSQIVNDFQKGDIAEGYSVSREKKESFPLTVTSAQKNPTAFYLCASSSHPRTHYGYTFGSGTRLTVV.

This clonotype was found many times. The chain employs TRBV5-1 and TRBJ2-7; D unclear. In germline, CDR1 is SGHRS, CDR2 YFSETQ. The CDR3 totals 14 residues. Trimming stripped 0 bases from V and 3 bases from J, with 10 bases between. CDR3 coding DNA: TGCGCCAGCAGCTTGGATAGGGTGGTCTACGAGCAGTACTTC. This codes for CASSLDRVVYEQYF.

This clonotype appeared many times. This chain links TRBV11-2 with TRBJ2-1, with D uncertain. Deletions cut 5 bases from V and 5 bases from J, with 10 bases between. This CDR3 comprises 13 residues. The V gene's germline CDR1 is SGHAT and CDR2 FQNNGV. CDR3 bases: TGTGCCAGCAGCCCTGACCCCGACAATGAGCAGTTCTTC. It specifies CASSPDPDNEQFF.

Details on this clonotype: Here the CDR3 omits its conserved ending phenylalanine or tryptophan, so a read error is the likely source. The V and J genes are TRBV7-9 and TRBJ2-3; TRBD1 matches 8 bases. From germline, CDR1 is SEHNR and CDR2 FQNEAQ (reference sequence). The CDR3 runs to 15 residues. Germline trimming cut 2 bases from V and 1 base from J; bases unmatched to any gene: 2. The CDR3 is CASSLSGGRTDTQYS. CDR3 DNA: TGTGCCAGCAGCTTATCAGGGGGCCGCACAGATACGCAGTATTCT.

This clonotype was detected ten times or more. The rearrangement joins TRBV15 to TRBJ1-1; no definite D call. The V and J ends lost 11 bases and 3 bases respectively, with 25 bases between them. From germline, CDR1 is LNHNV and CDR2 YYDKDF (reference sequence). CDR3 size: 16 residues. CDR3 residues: CAVRGPGVFRDTEAFF. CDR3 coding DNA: TGTGCCGTAAGAGGGCCTGGGGTCTTTAGGGACACTGAAGCTTTCTTT. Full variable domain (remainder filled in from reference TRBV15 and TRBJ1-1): DAMVIQNPRYQVTQFGKPVTLSCSQTLNHNVMYWYQQKSSQAPKLLFHYYDKDFNNEADTPDNFQSRRPNTSFCFLDIRSPGLGDTAMYLCAVRGPGVFRDTEAFFGQGTRLTVV.

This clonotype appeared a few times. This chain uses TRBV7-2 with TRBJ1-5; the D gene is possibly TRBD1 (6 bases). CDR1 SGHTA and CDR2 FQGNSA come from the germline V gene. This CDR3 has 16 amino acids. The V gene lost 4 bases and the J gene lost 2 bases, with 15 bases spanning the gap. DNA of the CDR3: TGTGCCAGCAGCTCCGGGCGGGGGGGCGGCAATCAGCCCCAGCATTTT. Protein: CASSSGRGGGNQPQHF.

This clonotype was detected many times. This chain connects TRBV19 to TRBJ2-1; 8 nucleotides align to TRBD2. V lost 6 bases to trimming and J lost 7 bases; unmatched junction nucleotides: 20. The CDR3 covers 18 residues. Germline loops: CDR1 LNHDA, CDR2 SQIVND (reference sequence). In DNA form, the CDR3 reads TGTGCCAGTAGCACCCCGTGGGGTCCAGCGGGAGTCCCGAATGAGCAGTTCTTC. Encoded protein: CASSTPWGPAGVPNEQFF.

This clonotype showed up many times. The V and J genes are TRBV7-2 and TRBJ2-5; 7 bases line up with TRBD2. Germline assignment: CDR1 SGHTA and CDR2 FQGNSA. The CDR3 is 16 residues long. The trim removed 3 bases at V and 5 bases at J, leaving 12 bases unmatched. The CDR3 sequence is CASSLVETSLRETQYF. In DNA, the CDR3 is TGTGCCAGCAGCTTGGTGGAGACTAGCTTGAGGGAGACCCAGTACTTC.

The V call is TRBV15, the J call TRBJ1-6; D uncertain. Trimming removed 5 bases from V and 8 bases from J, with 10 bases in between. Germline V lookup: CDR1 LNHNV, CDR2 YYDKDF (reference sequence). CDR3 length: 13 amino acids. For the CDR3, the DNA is TGTGCCACCAGCTGGCAGTCAGATTCACCCCTCCACTTT. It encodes CATSWQSDSPLHF.

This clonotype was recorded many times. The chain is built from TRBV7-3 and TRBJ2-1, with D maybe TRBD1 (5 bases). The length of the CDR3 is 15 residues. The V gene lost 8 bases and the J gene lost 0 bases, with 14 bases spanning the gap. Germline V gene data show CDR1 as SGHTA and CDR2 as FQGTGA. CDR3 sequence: CASASQGSSYNEQFF. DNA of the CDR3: TGTGCCAGCGCGTCGCAGGGAAGCTCCTACAATGAGCAGTTCTTC.

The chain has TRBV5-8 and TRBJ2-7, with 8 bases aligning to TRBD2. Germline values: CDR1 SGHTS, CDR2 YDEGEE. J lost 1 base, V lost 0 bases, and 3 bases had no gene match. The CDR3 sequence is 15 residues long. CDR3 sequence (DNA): TGTGCCAGCAGCTTGGGAAGCGGGGGATCCTACGAGCAGTACTTC. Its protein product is CASSLGSGGSYEQYF.

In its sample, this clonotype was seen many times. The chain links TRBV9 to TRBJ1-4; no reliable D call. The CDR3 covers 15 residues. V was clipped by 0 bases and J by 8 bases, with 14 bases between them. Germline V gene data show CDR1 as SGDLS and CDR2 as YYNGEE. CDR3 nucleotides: TGTGCCAGCAGCGTAGGGACCGCCTTTGGGGAAAAACTGTTTTTT. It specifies CASSVGTAFGEKLFF. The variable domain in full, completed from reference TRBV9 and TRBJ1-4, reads DSGVTQTPKHLITATGQRVTLRCSPRSGDLSVYWYQQSLDQGLQFLIQYYNGEERAKGNILERFSAQQFPDLHSELNLSSLELGDSALYFCASSVGTAFGEKLFFGSGTQLSVL.

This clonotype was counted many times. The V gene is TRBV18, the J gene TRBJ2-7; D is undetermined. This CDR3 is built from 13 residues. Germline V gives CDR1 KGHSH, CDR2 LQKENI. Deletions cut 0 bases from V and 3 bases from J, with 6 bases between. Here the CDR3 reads CASSPPSNYEQYF. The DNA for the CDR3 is TGTGCCAGCTCACCACCAAGTAACTACGAGCAGTACTTC.

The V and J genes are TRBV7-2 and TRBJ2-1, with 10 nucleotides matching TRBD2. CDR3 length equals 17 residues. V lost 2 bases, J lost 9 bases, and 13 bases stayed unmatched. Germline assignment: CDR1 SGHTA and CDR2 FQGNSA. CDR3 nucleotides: TGTGCCAGCAGCTTACTAGCGGGGGTTAGGGACGGGATTGAGCAGTTCTTC. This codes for CASSLLAGVRDGIEQFF.

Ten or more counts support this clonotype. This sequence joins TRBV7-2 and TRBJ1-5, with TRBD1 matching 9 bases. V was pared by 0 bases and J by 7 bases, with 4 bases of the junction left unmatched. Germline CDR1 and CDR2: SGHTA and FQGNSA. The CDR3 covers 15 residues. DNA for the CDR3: TGTGCCAGCAGCTTAGCGGGGACAGGGAACCAGCCCCAGCATTTT. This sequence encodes CASSLAGTGNQPQHF.

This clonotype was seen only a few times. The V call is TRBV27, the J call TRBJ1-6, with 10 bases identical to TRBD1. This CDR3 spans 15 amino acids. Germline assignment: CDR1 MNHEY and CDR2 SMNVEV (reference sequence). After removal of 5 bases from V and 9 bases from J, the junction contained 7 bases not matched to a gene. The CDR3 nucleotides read TGTGCCAGCAGTGGGGCGACAGGGGGCCTTTCACCCCTCCACTTT. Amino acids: CASSGATGGLSPLHF.

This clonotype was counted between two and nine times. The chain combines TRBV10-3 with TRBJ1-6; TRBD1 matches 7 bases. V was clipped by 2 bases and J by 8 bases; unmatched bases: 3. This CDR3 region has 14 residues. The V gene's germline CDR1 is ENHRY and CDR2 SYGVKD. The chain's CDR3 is CAISETGDHSPLHF. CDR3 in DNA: TGTGCCATCAGTGAGACAGGGGATCATTCACCCCTCCACTTT.

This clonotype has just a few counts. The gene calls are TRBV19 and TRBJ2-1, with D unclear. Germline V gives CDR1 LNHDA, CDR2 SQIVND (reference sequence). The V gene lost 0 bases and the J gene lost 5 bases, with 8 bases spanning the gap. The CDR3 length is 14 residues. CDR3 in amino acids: CASSIDPTNNEQFF. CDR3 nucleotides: TGTGCCAGTAGTATAGATCCGACCAACAATGAGCAGTTCTTC.

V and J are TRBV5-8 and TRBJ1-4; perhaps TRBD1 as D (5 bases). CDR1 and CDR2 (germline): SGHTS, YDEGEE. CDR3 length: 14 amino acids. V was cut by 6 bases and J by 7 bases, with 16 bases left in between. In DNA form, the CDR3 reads TGTGCCAGCACCCCCCGCAGGGTTGGTGAAAAACTGTTTTTT. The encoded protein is CASTPRRVGEKLFF. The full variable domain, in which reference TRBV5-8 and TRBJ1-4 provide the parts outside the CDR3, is EAGVTQSPTHLIKTRGQQATLRCSPISGHTSVYWYQQALGLGLQFLLWYDEGEERNRGNFPPRFSGRQFPNYSSELNVNALELEDSALYLCASTPRRVGEKLFFGSGTQLSVL.

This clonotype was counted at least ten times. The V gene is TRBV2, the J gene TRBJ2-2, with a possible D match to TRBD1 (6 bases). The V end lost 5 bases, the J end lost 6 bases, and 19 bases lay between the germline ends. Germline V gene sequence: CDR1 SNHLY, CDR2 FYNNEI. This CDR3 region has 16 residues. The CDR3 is CASSYTTFGQPGELFF. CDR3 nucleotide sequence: TGTGCCAGCAGTTACACCACATTCGGACAGCCCGGGGAGCTGTTTTTT.

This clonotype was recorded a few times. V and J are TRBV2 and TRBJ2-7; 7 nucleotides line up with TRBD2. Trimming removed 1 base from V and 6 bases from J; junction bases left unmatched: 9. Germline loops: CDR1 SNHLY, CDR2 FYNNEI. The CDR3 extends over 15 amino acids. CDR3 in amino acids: CASSEEGGSPFEQYF. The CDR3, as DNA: TGTGCCAGCAGTGAAGAAGGCGGGAGTCCCTTCGAGCAGTACTTC.

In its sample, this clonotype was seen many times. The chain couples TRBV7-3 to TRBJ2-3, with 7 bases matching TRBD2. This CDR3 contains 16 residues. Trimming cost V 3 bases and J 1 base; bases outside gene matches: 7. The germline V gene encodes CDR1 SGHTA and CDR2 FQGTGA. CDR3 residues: CASSLVGGLGTDTQYF. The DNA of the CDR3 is TGTGCCAGCAGCTTGGTCGGGGGGTTAGGCACAGATACGCAGTATTTT.

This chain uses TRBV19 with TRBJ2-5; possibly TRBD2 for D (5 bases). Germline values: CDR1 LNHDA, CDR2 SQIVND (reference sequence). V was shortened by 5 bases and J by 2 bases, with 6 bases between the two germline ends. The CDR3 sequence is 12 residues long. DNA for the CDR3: TGTGCCAGTAGTCGGGAACAAGAGACCCAGTACTTC. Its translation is CASSREQETQYF.

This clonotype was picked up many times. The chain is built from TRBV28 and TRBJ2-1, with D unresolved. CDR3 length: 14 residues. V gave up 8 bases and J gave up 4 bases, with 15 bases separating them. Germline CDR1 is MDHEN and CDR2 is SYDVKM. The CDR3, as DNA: TGTGCCAGCCTGCGGCCGCCGAGGTACAATGAGCAGTTCTTC. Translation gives CASLRPPRYNEQFF. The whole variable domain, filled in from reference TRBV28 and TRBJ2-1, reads DVKVTQSSRYLVKRTGEKVFLECVQDMDHENMFWYRQDPGLGLRLIYFSYDVKMKEKGDIPEGYSVSREKKERFSLILESASTNQTSMYLCASLRPPRYNEQFFGPGTRLTVL.